This T cell receptor (beta chain) was sequenced in a study of blood T cell repertoires in COVID-19. Assay: immunoSEQ multiplex PCR; the TCRdb copy retains only in-frame clones and omits some. Among more than 200,000 clones, about 85% were seen once, and the ten largest hold 3%. The sequence was collected from a man younger than 35 with active or convalescent COVID-19. Sequencing used peripheral blood.

CDR3 DNA sequence: TGTGCCAGCAGGGCGGTAAGCACCGGGGAGCTGTTTTTT. Its translation: CASRAVSTGELFF. The chain links TRBV28 to TRBJ2-2; D remains ambiguous. Trimming pared 6 bases from V and 4 bases from J, leaving 9 bases between. Germline V lookup: CDR1 MDHEN, CDR2 SYDVKM. This CDR3 spans 13 amino acids.